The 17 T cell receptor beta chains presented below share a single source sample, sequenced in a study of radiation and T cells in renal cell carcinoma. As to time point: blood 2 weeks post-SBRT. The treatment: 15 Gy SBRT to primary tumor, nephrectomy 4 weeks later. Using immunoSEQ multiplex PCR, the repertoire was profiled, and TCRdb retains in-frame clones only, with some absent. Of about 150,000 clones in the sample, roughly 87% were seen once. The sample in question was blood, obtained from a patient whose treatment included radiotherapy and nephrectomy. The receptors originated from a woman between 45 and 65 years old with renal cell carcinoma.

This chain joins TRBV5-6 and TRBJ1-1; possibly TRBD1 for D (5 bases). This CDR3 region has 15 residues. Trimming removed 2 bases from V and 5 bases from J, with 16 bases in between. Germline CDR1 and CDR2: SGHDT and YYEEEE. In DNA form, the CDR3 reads TGTGCCAGCAGCTTATCTTGGGGGATAGGAACTGAAGCTTTCTTT. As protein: CASSLSWGIGTEAFF.

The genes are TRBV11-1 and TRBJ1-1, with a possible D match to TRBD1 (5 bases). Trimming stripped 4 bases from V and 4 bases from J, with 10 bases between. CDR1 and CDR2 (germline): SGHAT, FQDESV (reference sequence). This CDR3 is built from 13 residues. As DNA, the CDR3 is TGTGCCAGCAGCTGGGGGATCGGCACTGAAGCTTTCTTT. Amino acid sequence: CASSWGIGTEAFF.

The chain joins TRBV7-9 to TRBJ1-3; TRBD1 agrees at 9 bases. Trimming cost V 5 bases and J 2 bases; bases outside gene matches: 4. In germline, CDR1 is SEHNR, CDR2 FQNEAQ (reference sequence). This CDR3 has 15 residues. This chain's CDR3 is CASSVRQGAGNTIYF. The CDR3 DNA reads TGTGCCAGCAGCGTCAGACAGGGGGCTGGAAACACCATATATTTT.

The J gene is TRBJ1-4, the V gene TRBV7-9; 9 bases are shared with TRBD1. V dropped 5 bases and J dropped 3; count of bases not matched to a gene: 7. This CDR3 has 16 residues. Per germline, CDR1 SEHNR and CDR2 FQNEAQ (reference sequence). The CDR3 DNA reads TGTGCCAGCAGCGATGGGACAGGGAGGGCTAATGAAAAACTGTTTTTT. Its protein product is CASSDGTGRANEKLFF.

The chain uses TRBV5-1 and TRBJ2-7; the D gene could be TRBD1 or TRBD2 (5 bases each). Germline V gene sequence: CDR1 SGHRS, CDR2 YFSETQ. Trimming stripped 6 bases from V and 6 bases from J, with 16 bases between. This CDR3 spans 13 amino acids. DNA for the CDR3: TGCGCCAGCACCCCGGGTGGGGGTCGCGAGCAGTACTTC. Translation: CASTPGGGREQYF.

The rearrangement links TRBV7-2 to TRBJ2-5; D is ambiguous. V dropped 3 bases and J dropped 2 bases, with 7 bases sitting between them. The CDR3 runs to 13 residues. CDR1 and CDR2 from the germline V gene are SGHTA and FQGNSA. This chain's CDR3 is CASSFGPQETQYF. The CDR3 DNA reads TGTGCCAGCAGCTTTGGACCGCAAGAGACCCAGTACTTC.

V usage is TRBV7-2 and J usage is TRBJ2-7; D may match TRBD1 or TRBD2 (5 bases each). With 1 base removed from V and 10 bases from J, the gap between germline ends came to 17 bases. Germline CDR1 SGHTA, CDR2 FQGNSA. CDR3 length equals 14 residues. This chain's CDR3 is CASSLEGTGSDQYF. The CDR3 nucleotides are TGTGCCAGCAGCTTAGAAGGGACGGGCTCGGATCAGTACTTC.

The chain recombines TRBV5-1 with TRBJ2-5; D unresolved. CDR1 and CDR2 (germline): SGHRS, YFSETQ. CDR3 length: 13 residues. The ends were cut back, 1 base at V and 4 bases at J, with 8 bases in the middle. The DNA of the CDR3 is TGCGCCAGCAGCTTGTTGAACGGAGAGACCCAGTACTTC. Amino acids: CASSLLNGETQYF.

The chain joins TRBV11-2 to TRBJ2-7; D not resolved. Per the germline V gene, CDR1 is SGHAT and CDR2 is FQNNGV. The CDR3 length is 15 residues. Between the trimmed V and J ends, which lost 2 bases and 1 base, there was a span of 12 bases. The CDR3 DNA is TGTGCCAGCAGCTTACAGGCGATCCAGTCCTACGAGCAGTACTTC. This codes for CASSLQAIQSYEQYF.

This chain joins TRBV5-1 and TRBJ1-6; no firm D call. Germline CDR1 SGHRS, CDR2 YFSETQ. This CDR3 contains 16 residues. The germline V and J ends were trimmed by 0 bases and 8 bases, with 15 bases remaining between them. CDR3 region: CASSLAPGIVDSPLHF. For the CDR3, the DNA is TGCGCCAGCAGCTTGGCCCCCGGGATAGTAGATTCACCCCTCCACTTT.

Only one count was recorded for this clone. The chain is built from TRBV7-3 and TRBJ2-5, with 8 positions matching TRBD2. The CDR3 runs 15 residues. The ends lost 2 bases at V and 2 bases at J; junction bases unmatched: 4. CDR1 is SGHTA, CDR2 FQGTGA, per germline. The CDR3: CASSLGLAGQETQYF. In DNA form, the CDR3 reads TGTGCCAGCAGCTTAGGGTTAGCGGGGCAAGAGACCCAGTACTTC.

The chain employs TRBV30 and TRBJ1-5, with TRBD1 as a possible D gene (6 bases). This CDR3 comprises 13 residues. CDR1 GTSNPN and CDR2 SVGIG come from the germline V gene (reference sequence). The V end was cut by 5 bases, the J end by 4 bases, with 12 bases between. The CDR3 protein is CAWAGHQNQPQHF. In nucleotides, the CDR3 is TGTGCCTGGGCGGGACACCAGAATCAGCCCCAGCATTTT.

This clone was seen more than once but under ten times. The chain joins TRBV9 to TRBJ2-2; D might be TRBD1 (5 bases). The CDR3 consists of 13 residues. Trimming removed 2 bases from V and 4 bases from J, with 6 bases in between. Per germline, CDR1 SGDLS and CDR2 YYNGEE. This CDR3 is CASSVQGTGELFF. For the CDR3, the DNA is TGTGCCAGCAGCGTCCAGGGCACCGGGGAGCTGTTTTTT.

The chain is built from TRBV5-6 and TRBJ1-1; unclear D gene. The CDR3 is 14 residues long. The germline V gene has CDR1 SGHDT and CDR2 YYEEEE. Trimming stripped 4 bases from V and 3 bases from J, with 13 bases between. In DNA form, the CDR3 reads TGTGCCAGCAGCCCCATCGGAGAGTACACTGAAGCTTTCTTT. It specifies CASSPIGEYTEAFF.

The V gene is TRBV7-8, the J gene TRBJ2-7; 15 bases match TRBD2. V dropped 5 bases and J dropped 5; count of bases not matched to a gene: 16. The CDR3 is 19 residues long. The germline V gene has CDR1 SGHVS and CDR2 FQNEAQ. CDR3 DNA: TGTGCCAGCAGCACCCCGGGGGGGACTAGCGGGGGGCCAGGGAACGAGCAGTACTTC. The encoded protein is CASSTPGGTSGGPGNEQYF.

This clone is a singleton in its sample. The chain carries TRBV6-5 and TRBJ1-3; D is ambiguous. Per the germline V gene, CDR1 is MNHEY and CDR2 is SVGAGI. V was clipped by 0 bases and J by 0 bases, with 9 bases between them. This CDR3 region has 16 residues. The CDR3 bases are TGTGCCAGCAGTTACTCGTCCAGGCACTCTGGAAACACCATATATTTT. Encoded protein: CASSYSSRHSGNTIYF.

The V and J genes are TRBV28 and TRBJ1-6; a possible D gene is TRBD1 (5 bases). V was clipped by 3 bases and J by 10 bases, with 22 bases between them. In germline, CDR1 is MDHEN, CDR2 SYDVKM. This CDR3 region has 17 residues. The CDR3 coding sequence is TGTGCCAGCAGTTTGAAGGGAGGGGCATTTGGTCGGTCACCCCTCCACTTT. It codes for CASSLKGGAFGRSPLHF. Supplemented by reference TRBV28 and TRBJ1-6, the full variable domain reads DVKVTQSSRYLVKRTGEKVFLECVQDMDHENMFWYRQDPGLGLRLIYFSYDVKMKEKGDIPEGYSVSREKKERFSLILESASTNQTSMYLCASSLKGGAFGRSPLHFGNGTRLTVT.